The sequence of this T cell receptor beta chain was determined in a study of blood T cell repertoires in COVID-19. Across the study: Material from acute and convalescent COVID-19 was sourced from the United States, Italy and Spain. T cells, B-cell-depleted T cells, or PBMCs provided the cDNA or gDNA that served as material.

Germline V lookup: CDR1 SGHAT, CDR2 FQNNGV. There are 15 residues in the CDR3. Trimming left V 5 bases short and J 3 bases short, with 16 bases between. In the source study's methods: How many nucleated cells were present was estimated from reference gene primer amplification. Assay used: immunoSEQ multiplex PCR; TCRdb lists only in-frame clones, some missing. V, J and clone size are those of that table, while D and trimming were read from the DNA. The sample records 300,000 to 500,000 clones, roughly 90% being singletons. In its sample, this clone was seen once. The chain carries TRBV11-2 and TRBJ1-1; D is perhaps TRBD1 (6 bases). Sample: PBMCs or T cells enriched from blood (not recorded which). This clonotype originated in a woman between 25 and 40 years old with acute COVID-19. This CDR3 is CASSPLGGRDTEAFF. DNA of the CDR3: TGTGCCAGCAGCCCCCTGGGGGGGCGCGACACTGAAGCTTTCTTT.